This TCR beta chain was observed in a study of identical twins. A universal primer site was incorporated via template switching, and the cDNA contained unique molecular identifiers. One entry per CDR3 protein, called by TCRdb with MiXCR from the 5' RACE reads. The sample lists 1.5 million to 2 million distinct CDR3 sequences; under 35% were seen once. Donors were all healthy Caucasians. The germline gives CDR1 KGHSH, CDR2 LQKENI. This CDR3 region has 14 residues. V was clipped by 0 bases and J by 7 bases; unmatched bases: 4. Overall study findings and caveats: Zero-insertion results could be subject to partial confounding by invariant MAIT and iNKT cells. Excess twin sharing in beta out-of-frame sequences was weaker.

A remark on this clonotype: Its antigen is still unknown.

This rearrangement joins TRBV18 to TRBJ2-7, with TRBD2 identical over 9 bases. The TCR originated in a newborn girl in good health. The specimen was cord blood. CDR3 residues: CASSPPGLANEQYF. The CDR3 coding sequence is TGTGCCAGCTCACCACCGGGACTAGCCAATGAGCAGTACTTC.